Reported below is one T cell receptor (beta chain). Its matching antigen is unknown. The data originate from a study of blood T cells in healthy people across ages. The CDR3 is made up of 13 amino acids. Between the trimmed V and J ends, which lost 2 bases and 3 bases, there was a span of 5 bases. From germline, CDR1 is MNHEY and CDR2 SVGEGT. Study-wide findings and caveats: Lack of knowledge of donor CMV status possibly confounded expanded clonotype changes.

Using a J-beta primer mix together with a sample-barcoded 5' primer, a second PCR was run for roughly 6 to 12 cycles. Using its own MiXCR run on the 5' RACE reads, TCRdb lists one record per CDR3 protein. This repertoire shows approximately 690,000 distinct CDR3 sequences, 40% to 50% found once; its top ten account for approximately 29%. The material sequenced was blood. This sequence was found in an elderly man in good health. This chain connects TRBV6-2 or TRBV6-3 to TRBJ2-1; a weak D match, TRBD2 (5 bases). Written as DNA, the CDR3 is TGTGCCAGCAGTTACGACTACTACAATGAGCAGTTCTTC. It codes for CASSYDYYNEQFF.